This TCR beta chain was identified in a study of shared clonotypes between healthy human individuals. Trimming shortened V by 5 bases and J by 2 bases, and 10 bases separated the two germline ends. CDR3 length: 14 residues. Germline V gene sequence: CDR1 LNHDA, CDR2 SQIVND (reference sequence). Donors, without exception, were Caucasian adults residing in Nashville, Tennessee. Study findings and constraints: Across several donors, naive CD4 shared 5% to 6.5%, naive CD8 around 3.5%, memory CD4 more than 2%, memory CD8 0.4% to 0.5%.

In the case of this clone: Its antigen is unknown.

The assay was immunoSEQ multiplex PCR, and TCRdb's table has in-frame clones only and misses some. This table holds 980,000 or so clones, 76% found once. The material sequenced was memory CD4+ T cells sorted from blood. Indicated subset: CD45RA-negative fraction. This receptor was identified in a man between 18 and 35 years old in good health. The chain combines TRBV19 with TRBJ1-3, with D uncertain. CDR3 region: CASSVSGPGNTIYF. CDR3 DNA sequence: TGTGCCAGTAGTGTGTCAGGTCCTGGAAACACCATATATTTT.